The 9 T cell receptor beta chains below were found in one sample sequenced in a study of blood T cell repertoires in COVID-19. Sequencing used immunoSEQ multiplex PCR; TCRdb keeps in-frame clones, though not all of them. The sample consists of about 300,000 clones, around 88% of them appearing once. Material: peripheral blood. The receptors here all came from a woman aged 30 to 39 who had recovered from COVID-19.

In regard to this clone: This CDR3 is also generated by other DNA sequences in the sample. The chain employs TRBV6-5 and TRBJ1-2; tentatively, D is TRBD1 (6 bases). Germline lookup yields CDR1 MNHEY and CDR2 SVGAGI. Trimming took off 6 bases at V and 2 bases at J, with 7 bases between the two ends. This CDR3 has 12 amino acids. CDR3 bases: TGTGCCAGCAGAGGACAGAACTATGGCTACACCTTC. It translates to CASRGQNYGYTF.

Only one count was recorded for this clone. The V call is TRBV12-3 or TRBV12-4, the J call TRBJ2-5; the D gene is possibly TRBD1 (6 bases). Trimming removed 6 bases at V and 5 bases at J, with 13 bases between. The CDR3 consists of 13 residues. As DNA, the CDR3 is TGTGCCAGCAGGTTTTCAGGGGTTGAGACCCAGTACTTC. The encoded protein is CASRFSGVETQYF.

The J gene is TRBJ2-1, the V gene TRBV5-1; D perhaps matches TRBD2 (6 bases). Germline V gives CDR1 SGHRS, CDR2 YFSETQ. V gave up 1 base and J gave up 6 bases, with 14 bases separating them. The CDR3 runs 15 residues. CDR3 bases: TGCGCCAGCAGCTTGTTCGCTAGCGAGGGCAATGAGCAGTTCTTC. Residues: CASSLFASEGNEQFF.

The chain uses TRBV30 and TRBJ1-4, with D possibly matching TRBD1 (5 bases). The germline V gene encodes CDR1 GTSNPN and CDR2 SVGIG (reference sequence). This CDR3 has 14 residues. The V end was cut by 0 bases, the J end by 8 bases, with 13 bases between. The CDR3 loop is CAWSVAQGDEKLFF. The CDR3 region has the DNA TGTGCCTGGAGTGTGGCGCAGGGTGACGAAAAACTGTTTTTT.

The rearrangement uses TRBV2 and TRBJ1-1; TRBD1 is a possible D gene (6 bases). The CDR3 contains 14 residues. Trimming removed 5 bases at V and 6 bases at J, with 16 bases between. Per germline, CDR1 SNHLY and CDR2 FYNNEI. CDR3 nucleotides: TGTGCCAGCAGTTGGGGGGGGCGGGACGCTGAAGCTTTCTTT. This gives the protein CASSWGGRDAEAFF.

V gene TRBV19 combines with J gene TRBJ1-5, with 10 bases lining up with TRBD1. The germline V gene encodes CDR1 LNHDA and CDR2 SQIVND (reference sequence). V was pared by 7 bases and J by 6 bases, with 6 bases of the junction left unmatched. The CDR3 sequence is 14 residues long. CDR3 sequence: CASTMTGGFQPQHF. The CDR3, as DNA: TGTGCCAGTACCATGACAGGGGGCTTTCAGCCCCAGCATTTT.

CDR3 DNA sequence: TGTGCCAGCTCACCATATTTGAGCTTGGATAATTCACCCCTCCACTTT. Amino acids: CASSPYLSLDNSPLHF. The chain has TRBV18 and TRBJ1-6; D is unclear. The CDR3 runs to 16 residues. Germline V lookup: CDR1 KGHSH, CDR2 LQKENI. V was clipped by 2 bases and J by 5 bases, with 13 bases between them.

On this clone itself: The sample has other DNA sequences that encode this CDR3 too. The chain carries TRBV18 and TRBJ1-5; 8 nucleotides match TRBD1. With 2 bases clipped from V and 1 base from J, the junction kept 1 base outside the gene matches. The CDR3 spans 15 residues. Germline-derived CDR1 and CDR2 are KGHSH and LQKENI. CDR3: CASSPGQGSNQPQHF. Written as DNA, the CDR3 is TGTGCCAGCTCACCAGGACAGGGAAGCAATCAGCCCCAGCATTTT.

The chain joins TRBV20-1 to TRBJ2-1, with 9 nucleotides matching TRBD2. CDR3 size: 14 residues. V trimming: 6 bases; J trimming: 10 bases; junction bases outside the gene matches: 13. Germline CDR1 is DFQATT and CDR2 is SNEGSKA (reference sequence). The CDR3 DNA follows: TGCAGTGCCAGTTCCGCGGGGGGGCCTCAGGAGCAGTTCTTC. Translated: CSASSAGGPQEQFF.